This T cell receptor (beta chain) was recovered during a study of CD8+ T cells in alopecia areata. Sequencing templates came from extracted RNA that was reverse transcribed into cDNA. This table comes from immunoSEQ multiplex PCR, and its TCRdb copy is limited to in-frame clones, with some not included. The sample gives 150,000 or so clones, 80% to 90% of which show up once; approximately 16% is in the top ten. The table lists this clone with a count of one. Trimming took 3 bases from V and 3 from J, leaving 18 bases between them. The CDR3 is made up of 16 amino acids. Germline V gene sequence: CDR1 SGHRS, CDR2 YFSETQ.

V usage is TRBV5-1 and J usage is TRBJ1-2, with D tentatively TRBD1 (5 bases). The clonotype originates from a human donor with alopecia areata. Sample: CD8+ T cells sorted from blood, taken at week 0. CDR3 DNA: TGCGCCAGCAGCTCCCCCCCGGGGGAATATGACTATGGCTACACCTTC. Amino acid sequence: CASSSPPGEYDYGYTF.